The clone carrying this T cell receptor beta chain showed up just a few times. Antigen unknown. This sample stems from a study of response to subunit inactivated influenza vaccine. Study results and caveats: Authors suggested that a seasonal influenza vaccination recruits few new T cells each time.

A single record per CDR3 protein comes from TCRdb applying MiXCR to the RT-PCR reads. This sample has about 500,000 distinct CDR3 sequences, with 16% found just once. There are 15 residues in the CDR3. The J segment lost 3 bases and the V segment lost 4 bases, leaving 8 bases of the junction unmatched. In germline, CDR1 is DFQATT, CDR2 SNEGSKA (reference sequence). This clonotype was sampled from a man in his fifties or sixties who received an inactivated influenza vaccine. Material: CD4+ T cells sorted from PBMCs, obtained approximately 25 months after vaccination. This chain uses TRBV20-1 with TRBJ2-4, with 8 bases fitting TRBD1. In nucleotides, the CDR3 is TGCAGTGCTACATTCCAGGGGGCAGTCAAAAACATTCAGTACTTC. Translation gives CSATFQGAVKNIQYF.